These 19 T cell receptor beta chains originate from one sample sequenced in a study of shared clonotypes between healthy human individuals. This table comes from immunoSEQ multiplex PCR, and its TCRdb copy is limited to in-frame clones, with some not included. Among 2 million to 3 million clones listed, approximately 93% were seen once. Sequencing was done on a sample of naive CD4+ T cells from PBMCs. Regarding subset: CD45RA+ positively selected. The receptors come from a man aged 18 to 35 in good health. Some clones in this sample may be carry-over from other donors' samples.

This clone was picked up a small number of times. The chain combines TRBV7-9 with TRBJ1-1; unclear D gene. V was pared by 5 bases and J by 6 bases, with 13 bases between. Germline V gene sequence: CDR1 SEHNR, CDR2 FQNEAQ (reference sequence). The CDR3 sequence is 13 residues long. CDR3 region: CASSRQGVAEAFF. CDR3 sequence (DNA): TGTGCCAGCAGCAGACAAGGAGTCGCTGAAGCTTTCTTT. The full variable domain, rest sourced from reference TRBV7-9 and TRBJ1-1, is DTGVSQNPRHKITKRGQNVTFRCDPISEHNRLYWYRQTLGQGPEFLTYFQNEAQLEKSRLLSDRFSAERPKGSFSTLEIQRTEQGDSAMYLCASSRQGVAEAFFGQGTRLTVV.

The V and J genes are TRBV7-6 and TRBJ2-2; possible D gene TRBD1, 5 bases. In germline, CDR1 is SGHVS, CDR2 FNYEAQ. The CDR3 runs 15 residues. V lost 3 bases, J lost 2 bases, and 10 bases lay in between. CDR3 sequence reads: CASSFRTQNTGELFF. The CDR3 DNA reads as TGTGCCAGCAGCTTTCGGACACAAAACACCGGGGAGCTGTTTTTT.

The CDR3 here is CASGLAGDSYNEQFF. In DNA, the CDR3 is TGTGCCAGCGGGCTAGCGGGAGACTCCTACAATGAGCAGTTCTTC. This chain connects TRBV6-1 to TRBJ2-1; TRBD2 matches at 10 bases. The junction had 4 bases not matched to a gene; V was cut back by 8 bases and J by 0 bases. This CDR3 region has 15 residues. The V gene's germline CDR1 is MNHNS and CDR2 SASEGT.

The rearrangement links TRBV28 to TRBJ2-2; TRBD1 matches at 9 bases. Germline CDR1 is MDHEN and CDR2 is SYDVKM. This CDR3 has 15 amino acids. Trimming removed 6 bases from V and 4 bases from J; junction bases left unmatched: 6. The CDR3 reads CASSIYRGRTGELFF. CDR3 nucleotides: TGTGCCAGCAGCATATACAGGGGGCGCACCGGGGAGCTGTTTTTT.

This chain joins TRBV28 and TRBJ1-5; no firm D call. The length of the CDR3 is 15 residues. The V gene's germline CDR1 is MDHEN and CDR2 SYDVKM. Trimming pared 3 bases from V and 3 bases from J, leaving 12 bases between. Here the CDR3 DNA reads TGTGCCAGCAGTTTCAACGGCCAGCCCAATCAGCCCCAGCATTTT. This encodes CASSFNGQPNQPQHF.

A note on this clone: Other nucleotide sequences from this sample produce the same CDR3. V gene TRBV18 combines with J gene TRBJ2-7; TRBD1 is a possible D gene (5 bases). V lost 4 bases and J 3 bases, leaving 7 bases between the germline ends. The CDR3 is made up of 12 amino acids. Germline values: CDR1 KGHSH, CDR2 LQKENI. The CDR3 region is CASSRDSYEQYF. In DNA, the CDR3 is TGTGCCAGCTCACGCGACAGCTACGAGCAGTACTTC.

V is TRBV29-1 and J is TRBJ1-1, with 7 bases lining up with TRBD1. This CDR3 spans 14 amino acids. CDR1 is SQVTM and CDR2 is ANQGSEA in the germline V gene. Germline trimming cut 7 bases from V and 1 base from J; bases unmatched to any gene: 9. This chain's CDR3 is CSAQPRTGNTEAFF. Here the CDR3 DNA reads TGCAGCGCCCAACCTCGGACAGGGAACACTGAAGCTTTCTTT.

The chain recombines TRBV7-9 with TRBJ2-1; TRBD1 or TRBD2 may be the D gene (5 bases each). The germline V and J ends were trimmed by 5 bases and 5 bases, with 19 bases remaining between them. The CDR3 is 16 residues long. In germline, CDR1 is SEHNR, CDR2 FQNEAQ (reference sequence). CDR3 sequence reads: CASSLPIGTKHNEQFF. In DNA form, the CDR3 reads TGTGCCAGCAGCCTACCAATCGGGACGAAACACAATGAGCAGTTCTTC. Supplemented by reference TRBV7-9 and TRBJ2-1, the full variable domain reads DTGVSQNPRHKITKRGQNVTFRCDPISEHNRLYWYRQTLGQGPEFLTYFQNEAQLEKSRLLSDRFSAERPKGSFSTLEIQRTEQGDSAMYLCASSLPIGTKHNEQFFGPGTRLTVL.

This sequence joins TRBV5-5 and TRBJ1-3; possible D gene TRBD1, 5 bases. CDR1 is SGHKS and CDR2 is YYEKEE in the germline V gene (reference sequence). V shed 1 base and J shed 2 bases, with 13 bases lying between them. The CDR3 extends over 16 amino acids. CDR3 DNA: TGTGCCAGCAGCTTGTCCGGGGCGTTCGCTGGAAACACCATATATTTT. Amino acids: CASSLSGAFAGNTIYF. Complete variable domain (other parts from reference TRBV5-5 and TRBJ1-3): DAGVTQSPTHLIKTRGQQVTLRCSPISGHKSVSWYQQVLGQGPQFIFQYYEKEERGRGNFPDRFSARQFPNYSSELNVNALLLGDSALYLCASSLSGAFAGNTIYFGEGSWLTVV.

The chain joins TRBV6-5 to TRBJ1-2; a weak D match, TRBD1 (6 bases). V was pared by 2 bases and J by 6 bases, with 16 bases between. The CDR3 runs 15 residues. The germline gives CDR1 MNHEY, CDR2 SVGAGI. The CDR3 protein is CASSYEGGQKNGYTF. Here the CDR3 DNA reads TGTGCCAGCAGTTACGAGGGGGGACAAAAGAATGGCTACACCTTC.

The chain couples TRBV28 to TRBJ2-1; 9 bases agree with TRBD2. The CDR3 sequence is 16 residues long. Germline loops: CDR1 MDHEN, CDR2 SYDVKM. The V segment lost 10 bases and the J segment 8 bases; nucleotides outside the gene matches: 18. CDR3 DNA sequence: TGTGCCACCTGGGCGATGAGCGGGAGGCGGGGTGATGAGCAGTTCTTC. Translation gives CATWAMSGRRGDEQFF.

This chain joins TRBV14 and TRBJ2-7; unclear D gene. The CDR3 totals 14 residues. Germline lookup yields CDR1 SGHDN and CDR2 FVKESK. Trimming took 2 bases from V and 3 from J, leaving 11 bases between them. The CDR3: CASSQYAQSYEQYF. The CDR3 DNA follows: TGTGCCAGCAGCCAATATGCACAAAGCTACGAGCAGTACTTC. Complete variable domain (other parts from reference TRBV14 and TRBJ2-7): EAGVTQFPSHSVIEKGQTVTLRCDPISGHDNLYWYRRVMGKEIKFLLHFVKESKQDESGMPNNRFLAERTGGTYSTLKVQPAELEDSGVYFCASSQYAQSYEQYFGPGTRLTVT.

V and J are TRBV30 and TRBJ2-1, with D possibly being TRBD2 (6 bases). The CDR3 is 14 residues long. Trimming cost V 4 bases and J 4 bases, with 14 bases left between them. Per the germline V gene, CDR1 is GTSNPN and CDR2 is SVGIG (reference sequence). Written as DNA, the CDR3 is TGTGCCTGGACCGAAGAGGACTATTACAATGAGCAGTTCTTC. It is translated as CAWTEEDYYNEQFF. Complete variable domain (other parts from reference TRBV30 and TRBJ2-1): SQTIHQWPATLVQPVGSPLSLECTVEGTSNPNLYWYRQAAGRGLQLLFYSVGIGQISSEVPQNLSASRPQDRQFILSSKKLLLSDSGFYLCAWTEEDYYNEQFFGPGTRLTVL.

This chain uses TRBV28 with TRBJ2-5; possible D gene TRBD1, 5 bases. The germline gives CDR1 MDHEN, CDR2 SYDVKM. CDR3 length: 13 amino acids. Trimming removed 2 bases at V and 5 bases at J, with 9 bases between. The CDR3 sequence is CASSLGRAETQYF. The CDR3 nucleotides read TGTGCCAGCAGTTTAGGCAGGGCGGAGACCCAGTACTTC.

V gene TRBV13 combines with J gene TRBJ1-5, with D perhaps TRBD1 (6 bases). The CDR3 contains 17 residues. The germline V gene encodes CDR1 PRHDT and CDR2 FYEKMQ (reference sequence). Deletions cut 5 bases from V and 4 bases from J, with 21 bases between. In nucleotides, the CDR3 is TGTGCCAGCAGCCTCCCCAGGGGCGGGAGAAGGAATCAGCCCCAGCATTTT. The encoded protein is CASSLPRGGRRNQPQHF.

V usage is TRBV30 and J usage is TRBJ2-3; 12 bases are a match to TRBD2. Looked up from germline, CDR1 is GTSNPN and CDR2 is SVGIG (reference sequence). This CDR3 contains 15 residues. V was pared by 5 bases and J by 5 bases, with 8 bases of the junction left unmatched. CDR3 coding DNA: TGTGCCTGGTCGGGACTAGCGGGTCACAAAGATACGCAGTATTTT. Its translation: CAWSGLAGHKDTQYF.

The chain carries TRBV25-1 and TRBJ2-7, with 15 bases identical to TRBD2. With 2 bases clipped from V and 1 base from J, the junction kept 3 bases outside the gene matches. Germline CDR1 and CDR2: MGHDK and SYGVNS. CDR3 length: 17 residues. CDR3 in amino acids: CASSEGLAGGRSYEQYF. The CDR3 DNA sequence: TGTGCCAGCAGTGAAGGACTAGCGGGAGGGCGGTCCTACGAGCAGTACTTC.

This clone occurred a few times. The chain employs TRBV30 and TRBJ1-1; D remains unclear. CDR3 length equals 13 residues. V was cut by 4 bases and J by 5 bases, with 14 bases left in between. Germline V gene lookup returns CDR1 GTSNPN and CDR2 SVGIG (reference sequence). The CDR3 loop is CAWNLGGDTEAFF. CDR3 in DNA: TGTGCCTGGAACCTGGGAGGTGATACTGAAGCTTTCTTT.

V gene TRBV10-3 combines with J gene TRBJ1-2; 7 bases match TRBD1. This CDR3 spans 15 amino acids. The V gene end was trimmed by 3 bases and the J gene end by 1 base; junction bases not matched to a gene: 5. The germline gives CDR1 ENHRY, CDR2 SYGVKD. CDR3 sequence (DNA): TGTGCCATCAGTGATTACGACAGGGATAACTATGGCTACACCTTC. Translated: CAISDYDRDNYGYTF.